Each of the 23 T cell receptor beta chains below was sequenced from the same sample in a study of siplizumab effects on memory and regulatory T cells. The method was immunoSEQ multiplex PCR; TCRdb's version includes in-frame clones alone and lacks a portion of them. This table has some 70,000 clones, approximately 88% appearing once. Sequencing was performed on Tregs sorted from blood. The receptors come from a human donor in good health.

The rearrangement links TRBV5-4 to TRBJ2-2; 10 bases are a match to TRBD2. The germline gives CDR1 SGHNT, CDR2 YYREEE (reference sequence). V lost 3 bases, J lost 1 base, and 3 bases stayed unmatched. The CDR3 is 16 amino acids. The CDR3 spells CASSSGLAVNTGELFF. DNA of the CDR3: TGTGCCAGCAGCTCAGGACTAGCGGTGAACACCGGGGAGCTGTTTTTT.

This clone was seen a single time. The chain joins TRBV19 to TRBJ2-7; D unresolved. The CDR3 spans 14 residues. V was pared by 3 bases and J by 5 bases, with 14 bases between. CDR1 and CDR2 from the germline V gene are LNHDA and SQIVND (reference sequence). CDR3 residues: CASSIKALGDEQYF. CDR3 sequence (DNA): TGTGCCAGTAGTATCAAGGCCCTTGGTGACGAGCAGTACTTC.

The chain joins TRBV28 to TRBJ1-5; weak D call: TRBD1 (5 bases). CDR3 size: 15 residues. The germline V gene encodes CDR1 MDHEN and CDR2 SYDVKM. Trimming stripped 6 bases from V and 6 bases from J, with 18 bases between. Here the CDR3 DNA reads TGTGCCAGCAGAACCGGACATCAGGCTCGTCAGCCCCAGCATTTT. Its translation: CASRTGHQARQPQHF.

The V gene is TRBV25-1, the J gene TRBJ2-1; the D gene is possibly TRBD2 (6 bases). CDR1 is MGHDK and CDR2 is SYGVNS in the germline V gene. Trimming took off 4 bases at V and 15 bases at J, with 13 bases between the two ends. The CDR3 spans 11 residues. CDR3 sequence (DNA): TGTGCCAGCAGTGGACTAGTAAGTCTGTTCTTC. Residues: CASSGLVSLFF.

The chain has TRBV28 and TRBJ1-5, with 9 bases aligning to TRBD1. The germline gives CDR1 MDHEN, CDR2 SYDVKM. This CDR3 spans 15 amino acids. Trimming took 6 bases from V and 7 from J; bases not matched to a gene: 10. CDR3 nucleotides: TGTGCCAGCAGACCCGTACAGGGGGCGGGACAGCCCCAGCATTTT. This translates into CASRPVQGAGQPQHF.

This clone was found once. This sequence joins TRBV4-2 and TRBJ2-7; TRBD1 is a possible D gene (6 bases). The CDR3 runs 14 residues. V was clipped by 0 bases and J by 7 bases, with 13 bases between them. CDR1 and CDR2 (germline): LGHNA, YNFKEQ. The chain's CDR3 is CASSQDQGISEQYF. The CDR3 DNA reads as TGTGCCAGCAGCCAAGATCAGGGGATCTCGGAGCAGTACTTC.

In its sample, this clone was seen a few times. The V gene is TRBV4-1, the J gene TRBJ1-4, with unresolved D. In germline, CDR1 is MGHRA, CDR2 YSYEKL. V was pared by 0 bases and J by 5 bases, with 7 bases between. The CDR3 spans 14 residues. CDR3 in amino acids: CASSQEEQNEKLFF. In DNA form, the CDR3 reads TGCGCCAGCAGCCAAGAAGAACAGAATGAAAAACTGTTTTTT.

V gene TRBV25-1 combines with J gene TRBJ2-5, with 9 bases that match TRBD1. The V and J ends lost 2 bases and 5 bases, in that order; junction bases with no gene match: 9. Germline assignment: CDR1 MGHDK and CDR2 SYGVNS. This CDR3 contains 16 residues. The DNA of the CDR3 is TGTGCCAGCAGTGAAACAGGGGGCAAGAGTAGGGAGACCCAGTACTTC. This gives the protein CASSETGGKSRETQYF.

The genes are TRBV4-3 and TRBJ2-2; D is unresolved. The germline V and J ends were trimmed by 2 bases and 0 bases, with 7 bases remaining between them. CDR1 is LGHNA, CDR2 YSLEER, per germline. This CDR3 comprises 15 residues. CDR3 sequence: CASSQWQANTGELFF. In nucleotides, the CDR3 is TGCGCCAGCAGCCAATGGCAGGCGAACACCGGGGAGCTGTTTTTT.

V gene TRBV2 combines with J gene TRBJ2-3; TRBD2 agrees at 11 bases. The CDR3 contains 15 residues. Germline CDR1 is SNHLY and CDR2 is FYNNEI. V lost 6 bases, J lost 3 bases, and 5 bases stayed unmatched. Here the CDR3 reads CASRRLAGTTDTQYF. The CDR3 DNA sequence: TGTGCCAGCAGGAGACTAGCGGGAACGACAGATACGCAGTATTTT.

The V call is TRBV5-1, the J call TRBJ1-4; 7 nucleotides agree with TRBD1. V dropped 7 bases and J dropped 5; count of bases not matched to a gene: 11. Germline V gene data show CDR1 as SGHRS and CDR2 as YFSETQ. The CDR3 consists of 15 residues. The CDR3 bases are TGCGCCAGCTCCGCCAGGACAGGATTAAATGAAAAACTGTTTTTT. It is translated as CASSARTGLNEKLFF.

This rearrangement joins TRBV6-1 to TRBJ1-1; D is uncertain. CDR3 length equals 14 residues. V was pared by 6 bases and J by 2 bases, with 13 bases between. CDR1 and CDR2 from the germline V gene are MNHNS and SASEGT. The chain's CDR3 is CASSRTALNTEAFF. Written as DNA, the CDR3 is TGTGCCAGCAGCCGCACAGCTTTAAACACTGAAGCTTTCTTT.

The table lists this clone with a count of one. V is TRBV5-1 and J is TRBJ2-1; D is perhaps TRBD1 (5 bases). Trimming stripped 2 bases from V and 8 bases from J, with 8 bases between. The germline V gene has CDR1 SGHRS and CDR2 YFSETQ. The CDR3 has 12 residues. Written as DNA, the CDR3 is TGCGCCAGCAGCTTCCAGGGTGATGAGCAGTTCTTC. Protein: CASSFQGDEQFF.

This chain uses TRBV11-2 with TRBJ2-2, with TRBD2 as a possible D gene (6 bases). Germline V CDR1 and CDR2: SGHAT, FQNNGV. V was trimmed by 1 base and J by 5 bases, leaving 8 bases between them. CDR3 length equals 14 residues. CDR3 DNA: TGTGCCAGCAGCTTAGTACTAGCTACCGGGGAGCTGTTTTTT. Translation: CASSLVLATGELFF.

V and J are TRBV28 and TRBJ1-1; D might be TRBD1 (5 bases). The CDR3 is 14 residues long. From germline, CDR1 is MDHEN and CDR2 SYDVKM. With 8 bases removed from V and 1 base from J, the gap between germline ends came to 14 bases. The CDR3, as DNA: TGTGCCAGCCCCGGAAGGGGAGGGAACACTGAAGCTTTCTTT. This translates into CASPGRGGNTEAFF.

This chain joins TRBV29-1 and TRBJ2-1; D gene unclear. The V gene's germline CDR1 is SQVTM and CDR2 ANQGSEA. This CDR3 is built from 11 residues. V lost 3 bases and J 2 bases, leaving 2 bases between the germline ends. CDR3 DNA: TGCAGCGTTGACACCTACAATGAGCAGTTCTTC. It translates to CSVDTYNEQFF.

The gene calls are TRBV19 and TRBJ1-2; TRBD1 matches at 7 bases. CDR1 is LNHDA, CDR2 SQIVND, per germline (reference sequence). The trim removed 8 bases at V and 4 bases at J, leaving 13 bases unmatched. The CDR3 covers 15 residues. The CDR3 sequence is CASSLRDSASYGYTF. The CDR3 nucleotides are TGTGCCAGTTCCCTCCGGGACAGTGCGAGCTATGGCTACACCTTC. The variable domain in full, with the rest retrieved from reference TRBV19 and TRBJ1-2, is DGGITQSPKYLFRKEGQNVTLSCEQNLNHDAMYWYRQDPGQGLRLIYYSQIVNDFQKGDIAEGYSVSREKKESFPLTVTSAQKNPTAFYLCASSLRDSASYGYTFGSGTRLTVV.

CDR3 sequence (DNA): TGTGCCAGCAGCGCAGCTAGGTTCTCCTACAATGAGCAGTTCTTC. This translates into CASSAARFSYNEQFF. The chain joins TRBV5-4 to TRBJ2-1; D ambiguous. V was trimmed by 4 bases and J by 0 bases, leaving 11 bases between them. The CDR3 sequence is 15 residues long. CDR1 and CDR2 (germline): SGHNT, YYREEE (reference sequence).

V and J are TRBV5-6 and TRBJ1-2; D possibly corresponds to TRBD1 (6 bases). Germline CDR1 reads SGHDT; CDR2 reads YYEEEE. The V gene lost 4 bases and the J gene lost 0 bases, with 10 bases spanning the gap. The CDR3 is 14 residues long. The CDR3 DNA reads TGTGCCAGCAGCCTACAGGGTCCTAACTATGGCTACACCTTC. Translation: CASSLQGPNYGYTF. The whole variable domain, filled in from reference TRBV5-6 and TRBJ1-2, reads DAGVTQSPTHLIKTRGQQVTLRCSPKSGHDTVSWYQQALGQGPQFIFQYYEEEERQRGNFPDRFSGHQFPNYSSELNVNALLLGDSALYLCASSLQGPNYGYTFGSGTRLTVV.

This rearrangement joins TRBV5-1 to TRBJ2-5, with 7 bases aligning to TRBD2. The CDR3 loop spans 15 amino acids. Germline CDR1 is SGHRS and CDR2 is YFSETQ. Trimming cost V 2 bases and J 2 bases; bases outside gene matches: 6. In DNA, the CDR3 is TGCGCCAGCAGCTTCACCGGGACTACTCAAGAGACCCAGTACTTC. Protein sequence: CASSFTGTTQETQYF. The whole variable domain, filled in from reference TRBV5-1 and TRBJ2-5, reads KAGVTQTPRYLIKTRGQQVTLSCSPISGHRSVSWYQQTPGQGLQFLFEYFSETQRNKGNFPGRFSGRQFSNSRSEMNVSTLELGDSALYLCASSFTGTTQETQYFGPGTRLLVL.

Only a few counts were recorded for this clone. The chain employs TRBV6-1 and TRBJ1-1; 7 bases fit TRBD1. Germline V CDR1 and CDR2: MNHNS, SASEGT. CDR3 size: 13 residues. Unmatched junction bases numbered 8, after V lost 6 bases and J lost 7 bases. DNA of the CDR3: TGTGCCAGCAGGGAGGGGGCAACTGTTGAAGCTTTCTTT. It encodes CASREGATVEAFF.

This sequence joins TRBV7-9 and TRBJ2-3, with 10 bases aligning to TRBD2. J lost 1 base, V lost 0 bases, and 1 base had no gene match. The CDR3 loop spans 16 amino acids. Germline V lookup: CDR1 SEHNR, CDR2 FQNEAQ (reference sequence). CDR3 in DNA: TGTGCCAGCAGCTTAGCCGGGACTAGCGGCACAGATACGCAGTATTTT. The encoded protein is CASSLAGTSGTDTQYF.

The chain combines TRBV28 with TRBJ1-5, with D uncertain. Germline V gene data show CDR1 as MDHEN and CDR2 as SYDVKM. The V end lost 2 bases, the J end lost 7 bases, and 9 bases lay between the germline ends. The CDR3 covers 13 residues. Here the CDR3 DNA reads TGTGCCAGCAGTTTACCGGGGATCCAGCCCCAGCATTTT. Its protein is CASSLPGIQPQHF. The full variable domain, rest sourced from reference TRBV28 and TRBJ1-5, is DVKVTQSSRYLVKRTGEKVFLECVQDMDHENMFWYRQDPGLGLRLIYFSYDVKMKEKGDIPEGYSVSREKKERFSLILESASTNQTSMYLCASSLPGIQPQHFGDGTRLSIL.